Sequencing of this TCR beta chain was carried out in a study of breast tumors, draining lymph nodes, adjacent tissues. General study findings and limits: Tumor TCR diversity was below lymph nodes but above nontumor tissue. Compared with basal-like, luminal-like tumors shared significantly more repertoire with nontumor tissue.

Each CDR3 protein gets one entry after TCRdb re-called the multiplex PCR reads with MiXCR. There are some 110,000 distinct CDR3 sequences in the sample; about 31% occur only once, and approximately 5.2% lies in the top ten. The ends were cut back, 5 bases at V and 5 bases at J, with 12 bases in the middle. The CDR3 runs to 14 residues. This clonotype was observed a single time. Its target is not known. The lymph nodes were axillary draining lymph nodes from breast cancer patients. Material: axillary lymph node tissue. This chain joins TRBV12-3 or TRBV12-4 and TRBJ2-2, with D unresolved. This TCR came from a female donor with breast cancer. Some clones in this sample may be carry-over from other donors' samples. CDR3 in amino acids: CASSDTQRTGELFF. CDR3 bases: TGTGCCAGCAGTGATACGCAGCGAACCGGGGAGCTGTTTTTT.